The source of this T cell receptor beta chain is a study of T cell responses to AZD1222 COVID-19 vaccine. Researchers grouped second doses given at about 4 or about 12 weeks into one pool. Points on this clone: Other DNA sequences in this specimen translate into the identical CDR3.

TCRdb keeps only in-frame clones here, not all; method: immunoSEQ multiplex PCR. The sample comprises about 100,000 clones, about 85% of which are singletons, and 4.5% to 6% rests with the top ten. The CDR3 runs 15 residues. CDR1 and CDR2 from the germline V gene are SGHAT and FQNNGV. V was pared by 3 bases and J by 4 bases, with 15 bases between. The sequence was collected from an adult who received the AZD1222 COVID-19 vaccine. The genes are TRBV11-2 and TRBJ1-2, with D possibly matching TRBD1 (6 bases). The source was peripheral blood, collected 28 days after the second AZD1222 dose. CDR3 coding DNA: TGTGCCAGCAGCTTGGAGGCGACAGGTACCTATGGCTACACCTTC. It codes for CASSLEATGTYGYTF.